Presented here are 24 T cell receptor beta chains from one specimen sequenced in a study of blood T cell repertoires in COVID-19. This table comes from immunoSEQ multiplex PCR, and its TCRdb copy is limited to in-frame clones, with some not included. The sample consists of 250,000 to 300,000 clones, about 86% of them appearing once. Input material: PBMCs or T cells enriched from blood (not recorded which). The origin of the receptors is a man aged 25-45 years with acute COVID-19.

On this clone: Relative to the germline gene, one junction end is altered; a read error may explain this. The genes are TRBV2 and TRBJ1-2, with no clear D. CDR1 and CDR2 (germline): SNHLY, FYNNEI. The CDR3 is 13 amino acids. The DNA of the CDR3 is TGTGCCAGCAGCGAAGACACCAACTATGGCTACACCTTC. Residues: CASSEDTNYGYTF.

The table lists this clone with a count of one. V gene TRBV25-1 combines with J gene TRBJ2-3; no clear D gene. The V and J ends lost 3 bases and 11 bases respectively, with 15 bases between them. Per germline, CDR1 MGHDK and CDR2 SYGVNS. CDR3 length: 13 amino acids. This CDR3 is CASSEPPTVEQYF. In DNA, the CDR3 is TGTGCCAGCAGTGAGCCCCCCACGGTTGAGCAGTATTTT.

The V call is TRBV3-1 (or the pseudogene TRBV3-2), the J call TRBJ2-1, with 11 bases lining up with TRBD2. CDR3 size: 17 residues. From germline, CDR1 is LGHDT and CDR2 YNNKEL (reference sequence). Germline trimming cut 0 bases from V and 9 bases from J; bases unmatched to any gene: 10. In DNA, the CDR3 is TGTGCCAGCAGCCAAGAGAGAATACTAGCGGGAGAGGTTGAGCAGTTCTTC. Translated: CASSQERILAGEVEQFF.

This chain links TRBV11-3 with TRBJ2-1; unclear D gene. Per the germline V gene, CDR1 is SGHNT and CDR2 is YENEEA. The CDR3 totals 15 residues. Trimming took off 2 bases at V and 6 bases at J, with 14 bases between the two ends. CDR3 sequence: CASSLQRLGANEQFF. The CDR3 nucleotides read TGTGCCAGCAGCTTACAGCGTCTAGGCGCCAATGAGCAGTTCTTC.

This clone turned up a few times. The chain carries TRBV19 and TRBJ2-2, with D possibly being TRBD2 (5 bases). V gave up 7 bases and J gave up 6 bases, with 12 bases separating them. CDR1 is LNHDA and CDR2 is SQIVND in the germline V gene (reference sequence). The CDR3 runs 13 residues. CDR3 sequence (DNA): TGTGCCAGTACCTTGCAGAGGGCCGGGGAGCTGTTTTTT. Encoded protein: CASTLQRAGELFF. The complete variable domain, with remaining parts taken from reference TRBV19 and TRBJ2-2, reads DGGITQSPKYLFRKEGQNVTLSCEQNLNHDAMYWYRQDPGQGLRLIYYSQIVNDFQKGDIAEGYSVSREKKESFPLTVTSAQKNPTAFYLCASTLQRAGELFFGEGSRLTVL.

This chain's CDR3 is CASSKVRAGGTNTEAFF. In DNA, the CDR3 is TGTGCCAGCAGCAAAGTTCGGGCAGGGGGGACGAACACTGAAGCTTTCTTT. J is TRBJ1-1 and V is TRBV21-1; the table's D call, TRBD1, has no DNA check behind it. TRBV21-1 is a pseudogene locus. The CDR3 is 17 amino acids.

CDR3 residues: CAIRGGYNEQFF. The CDR3, as DNA: TGTGCCATCAGGGGGGGGTACAATGAGCAGTTCTTC. The J gene is TRBJ2-1, the V gene TRBV5-4; perhaps D is TRBD1 or TRBD2 (7 bases each). CDR3 length: 12 amino acids. V shed 9 bases and J shed 4 bases, with 11 bases lying between them. Germline CDR1 and CDR2: SGHNT and YYREEE (reference sequence). Full variable domain (rest looked up from reference TRBV5-4 and TRBJ2-1): ETGVTQSPTHLIKTRGQQVTLRCSSQSGHNTVSWYQQALGQGPQFIFQYYREEENGRGNFPPRFSGLQFPNYSSELNVNALELDDSALYLCAIRGGYNEQFFGPGTRLTVL.

This chain connects TRBV18 to TRBJ2-5, with TRBD1 matching 7 bases. Germline assignment: CDR1 KGHSH and CDR2 LQKENI. V lost 3 bases and J lost 1; bases outside the gene matches: 5. The CDR3 contains 15 residues. CDR3: CASSPTTGIQETQYF. CDR3 DNA sequence: TGTGCCAGCTCACCGACGACAGGGATCCAAGAGACCCAGTACTTC.

This chain links TRBV27 with TRBJ1-5; D is unresolved. Germline lookup yields CDR1 MNHEY and CDR2 SMNVEV (reference sequence). The CDR3 runs 15 residues. Trimming removed 2 bases at V and 0 bases at J, with 8 bases between. The CDR3 DNA is TGTGCCAGCAGTTTACTCGGGGATAGCAATCAGCCCCAGCATTTT. Encoded protein: CASSLLGDSNQPQHF.

The genes are TRBV18 and TRBJ1-5; 10 bases agree with TRBD1. V gave up 6 bases and J gave up 6 bases; unmatched junction bases: 8. CDR1 KGHSH and CDR2 LQKENI come from the germline V gene. The CDR3 is 15 amino acids. In DNA, the CDR3 is TGTGCCAGCTCGCCCGGGACAGGGGTAGGTCAGCCCCAGCATTTT. Protein sequence: CASSPGTGVGQPQHF.

The chain employs TRBV7-9 and TRBJ2-3; maybe TRBD1 (6 bases). CDR3 length equals 15 residues. V gave up 1 base and J gave up 2 bases, with 10 bases separating them. The V gene's germline CDR1 is SEHNR and CDR2 FQNEAQ (reference sequence). This chain's CDR3 is CASSLDGTHTDTQYF. In DNA form, the CDR3 reads TGTGCCAGCAGCTTAGACGGGACACACACAGATACGCAGTATTTT.

This chain's CDR3 is CAIMRGSNTEAFF. The DNA for the CDR3 is TGTGCTATAATGCGGGGATCGAACACTGAAGCTTTCTTT. The rearrangement links TRBV24-1 to TRBJ1-1; D not certain. The CDR3 has 13 residues. Germline CDR1 and CDR2: KGHDR and SFDVKD.

J is TRBJ1-3 and V is TRBV2; weak D call: TRBD1 (5 bases). The V gene's germline CDR1 is SNHLY and CDR2 FYNNEI. Trimming cost V 4 bases and J 0 bases, with 13 bases left between them. This CDR3 has 16 residues. The CDR3 reads CASSVSRASSGNTIYF. The CDR3 DNA reads TGTGCCAGCAGTGTAAGCAGGGCGAGCTCTGGAAACACCATATATTTT.

The chain uses TRBV5-1 and TRBJ1-6; 7 bases map to TRBD1. The V gene's germline CDR1 is SGHRS and CDR2 YFSETQ. V lost 7 bases to trimming and J lost 4 bases; unmatched junction nucleotides: 11. The length of the CDR3 is 16 residues. The CDR3 reads CASGTGTESYNSPLHF. DNA of the CDR3: TGCGCCAGCGGGACCGGGACAGAATCATATAATTCACCCCTCCACTTT.

J is TRBJ2-2 and V is TRBV9; 8 nucleotides line up with TRBD1. This CDR3 comprises 18 residues. Losses at the gene ends were 3 bases for V and 0 bases for J; bases not matched to a gene: 10. The germline CDR1 and CDR2 sequences are SGDLS and YYNGEE. The CDR3 reads CASSARGRGISNTGELFF. CDR3 sequence (DNA): TGTGCCAGCAGCGCCAGGGGGCGCGGTATCTCGAACACCGGGGAGCTGTTTTTT.

The chain has TRBV19 and TRBJ1-2; 8 bases fit TRBD1. V was pared by 6 bases and J by 6 bases, with 6 bases of the junction left unmatched. The CDR3 totals 13 residues. In germline, CDR1 is LNHDA, CDR2 SQIVND (reference sequence). CDR3 protein: CASRIQGVDGYTF. The CDR3 nucleotides read TGTGCCAGTAGAATACAGGGGGTGGATGGCTACACCTTC. The full variable domain, rest sourced from reference TRBV19 and TRBJ1-2, is DGGITQSPKYLFRKEGQNVTLSCEQNLNHDAMYWYRQDPGQGLRLIYYSQIVNDFQKGDIAEGYSVSREKKESFPLTVTSAQKNPTAFYLCASRIQGVDGYTFGSGTRLTVV.

V and J are TRBV28 and TRBJ1-3, with TRBD1 as a possible D gene (6 bases). The length of the CDR3 is 16 residues. Trimming pared 3 bases from V and 6 bases from J, leaving 18 bases between. Germline V CDR1 and CDR2: MDHEN, SYDVKM. The CDR3 protein is CASSLAVGASLNTIYF. The CDR3 bases are TGTGCCAGCAGTTTGGCGGTGGGGGCAAGTTTAAACACCATATATTTT.

The chain recombines TRBV6-1 with TRBJ1-2; D gene ambiguous. V was cut by 2 bases and J by 4 bases, with 8 bases left in between. CDR3 length: 13 amino acids. Germline CDR1 is MNHNS and CDR2 is SASEGT. As DNA, the CDR3 is TGTGCCAGCAGTGAACCGGTATCCTATGGCTACACCTTC. Its protein is CASSEPVSYGYTF.

The rearrangement joins TRBV24-1 to TRBJ1-1; D gene uncertain. Germline CDR1 reads KGHDR; CDR2 reads SFDVKD. Between the trimmed V and J ends, which lost 11 bases and 0 bases, there was a span of 12 bases. This CDR3 comprises 13 residues. CDR3 coding DNA: TGTGCCATCCGGGGAGGACTGAACACTGAAGCTTTCTTT. This sequence encodes CAIRGGLNTEAFF.

Comment on this clone: Within the sample, other DNA sequences also encode this same CDR3. The rearrangement joins TRBV18 to TRBJ1-4, with 9 bases that match TRBD1. The CDR3 spans 15 residues. The V gene's germline CDR1 is KGHSH and CDR2 LQKENI. The ends lost 1 base at V and 6 bases at J; junction bases unmatched: 3. CDR3 sequence: CASSPLRTGDEKLFF. Written as DNA, the CDR3 is TGTGCCAGCTCACCACTCCGGACAGGGGATGAAAAACTGTTTTTT.

The chain is built from TRBV28 and TRBJ2-7, with D unclear. Looked up from germline, CDR1 is MDHEN and CDR2 is SYDVKM. The CDR3 is 13 residues long. V gave up 3 bases and J gave up 2 bases, with 8 bases separating them. The CDR3 DNA sequence: TGTGCCAGCAGTTTGAACGCAGCCTACGAGCAGTACGTC. Amino acid sequence: CASSLNAAYEQYV.

The chain joins TRBV3-1 (or the pseudogene TRBV3-2) to TRBJ2-3; 12 nucleotides align to TRBD2. Germline-derived CDR1 and CDR2 are LGHDT and YNNKEL (reference sequence). J was trimmed by 4 bases and V by 4 bases; bases with no gene match: 9. This CDR3 contains 17 residues. This CDR3 is CASSRSLAGGLSDTQYF. DNA for the CDR3: TGTGCCAGCAGCCGTTCACTAGCGGGAGGACTCTCAGATACGCAGTATTTT.

The genes are TRBV5-6 and TRBJ1-2, with 8 bases aligning to TRBD1. CDR3 length: 18 amino acids. The germline CDR1 and CDR2 sequences are SGHDT and YYEEEE. The J segment lost 2 bases and the V segment lost 0 bases, leaving 12 bases of the junction unmatched. This CDR3 is CASSLVQGARTSNYGYTF. CDR3 sequence (DNA): TGTGCCAGCAGCTTGGTTCAGGGGGCCCGAACAAGCAACTATGGCTACACCTTC.

The gene calls are TRBV5-1 and TRBJ2-3; 9 positions match TRBD1. CDR3 length: 15 residues. Trimming cost V 4 bases and J 5 bases; bases outside gene matches: 8. Germline V gene sequence: CDR1 SGHRS, CDR2 YFSETQ. The CDR3 here is CASSLRGTGIDTQYF. The CDR3 DNA reads TGCGCCAGCAGCCTGCGCGGGACAGGGATAGATACGCAGTATTTT.